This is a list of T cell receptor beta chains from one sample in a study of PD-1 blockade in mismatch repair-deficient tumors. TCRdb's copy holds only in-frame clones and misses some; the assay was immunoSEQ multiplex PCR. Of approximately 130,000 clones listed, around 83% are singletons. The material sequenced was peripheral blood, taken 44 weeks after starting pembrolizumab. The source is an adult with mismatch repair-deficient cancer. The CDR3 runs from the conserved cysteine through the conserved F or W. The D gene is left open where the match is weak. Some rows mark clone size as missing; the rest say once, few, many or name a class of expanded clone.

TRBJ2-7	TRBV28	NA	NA	TGTGCCAGCAGTTCACCCCCCCCCTCACGGGACGCCTACGAGCAGTACTTC	CASSSPPPSRDAYEQYF
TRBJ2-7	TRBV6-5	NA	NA	TGTGCCAGCAGTTACGCCCCCACTAGGGCTTACGAGCAGTACTTC	CASSYAPTRAYEQYF
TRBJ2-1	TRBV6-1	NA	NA	TGTGCCAGCAGTGAAGCGCTTTATGTGGGGGACTTCTCTAATGAGCAGTTCTTC	CASSEALYVGDFSNEQFF
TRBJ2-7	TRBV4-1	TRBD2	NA	TGCGCCAGCAGCCAAGTGGCTAGCGGGAGATACGAGCAGTACTTC	CASSQVASGRYEQYF
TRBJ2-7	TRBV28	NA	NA	TGTGCCAGCAGCCACCAGGGGCCCTACGAGCAGTACTTC	CASSHQGPYEQYF
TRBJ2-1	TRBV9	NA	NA	TGTGCCAGCACCTCTCACCTAGCCTCCTACAATGAGCAGTTCTTC	CASTSHLASYNEQFF
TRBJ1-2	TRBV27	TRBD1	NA	TGTGCCAGCAGCCCGGGACAGGCATATAACTATGGCTACACCTTC	CASSPGQAYNYGYTF
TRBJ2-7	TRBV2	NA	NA	TGTGCCAGCAGTGAGTCTCCGGCAGTCCCTTCCAAGGCGCAGTACTTC	CASSESPAVPSKAQYF
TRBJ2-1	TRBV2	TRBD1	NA	TGTGCCAGCAGTGAGAGGCAGGGGGCTCTAAATGAGCAGTTCTTC	CASSERQGALNEQFF
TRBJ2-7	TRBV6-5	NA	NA	TGTGCCAGCAGAACTGGGGTAATCTCCTACGAGCAGTACTTC	CASRTGVISYEQYF
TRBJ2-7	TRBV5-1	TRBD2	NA	TGCGCCAGCAGCGTGGGACTAGCGGGCGACGAGCAGTACTTC	CASSVGLAGDEQYF
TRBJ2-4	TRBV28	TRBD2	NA	TGTGCCAGCAGTTTTGACTCCGGGACTAGCGGGAACATTCAGTACTTC	CASSFDSGTSGNIQYF
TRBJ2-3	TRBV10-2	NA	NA	TGCGCCAGCAGTGAAGGGGGTCTGGGCACAGATACGCAGTATTTT	CASSEGGLGTDTQYF
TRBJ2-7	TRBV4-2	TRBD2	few	TGTGCCAGCAGCCGGACTAGCGGCTCCTACGAGCAGTACTTC	CASSRTSGSYEQYF
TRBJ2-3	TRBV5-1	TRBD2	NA	TGCGCCAGCAGCTCGGGACTAGCGGTCGCAGATACGCAGTATTTT	CASSSGLAVADTQYF
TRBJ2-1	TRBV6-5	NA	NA	TGTGCCAGCAGTCGCCCAGGGGGGGACGACAATGAGCAGTTCTTC	CASSRPGGDDNEQFF
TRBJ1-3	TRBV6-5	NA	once	TGTGCCAGCAGTTACTCGCGGAGATTAACTGGAAACACCATATATTTT	CASSYSRRLTGNTIYF
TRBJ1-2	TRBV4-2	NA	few	TGTGCCAGCAGCCAAGGCCGCACGGGGACACGCTACACCTTC	CASSQGRTGTRYTF
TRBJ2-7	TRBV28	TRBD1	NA	TGTGCCAGCAAACTGACAGGGGGCTACGAGCAGTACTTC	CASKLTGGYEQYF
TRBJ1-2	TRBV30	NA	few	TGTGCCTGGGGCAGGGGAAACTATGGCTACACCTTC	CAWGRGNYGYTF
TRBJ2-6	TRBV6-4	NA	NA	TGTGCCAGCAGTGCCCAGGCTTCGGACTCTGGGGCCAACGTCCTGACTTTC	CASSAQASDSGANVLTF
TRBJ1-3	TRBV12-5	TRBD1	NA	TGTGCTAGTGGTTTTTGGGACAGGGGGCCGGGTGGAAACACCATATATTTT	CASGFWDRGPGGNTIYF
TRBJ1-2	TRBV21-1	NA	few	TGTGCCAGCCACCTTGAAGGCTACACCTTC	CASHLEGYTF
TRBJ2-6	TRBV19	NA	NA	TGTGCCAGTAACCCATTAGGATTCTCTGGGGCCAACGTCCTGACTTTC	CASNPLGFSGANVLTF
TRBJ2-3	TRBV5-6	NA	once	TGTGCCAGCAGCCCGGAGGCGGGATGGACCACCTCAGGAACGCAGTATTTT	CASSPEAGWTTSGTQYF
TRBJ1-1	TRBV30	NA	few	TGTGCCTGGAAGAGAGACAGGTCTAACACTGAAGCTTTCTTT	CAWKRDRSNTEAFF
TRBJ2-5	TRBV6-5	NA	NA	TGTGCCAGCAGCCACCCTCGGACGGGCCAAGAGACCCAGTACTTC	CASSHPRTGQETQYF
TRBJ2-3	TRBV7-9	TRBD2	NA	TGTGCCAGCAGCGCGGGGACTAGCGGGAGCACAGATACGCAGTATTTT	CASSAGTSGSTDTQYF
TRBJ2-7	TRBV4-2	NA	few	TGTGCCAGCAGCCAAGGAGGGACCTACGAGCAGTACTTC	CASSQGGTYEQYF
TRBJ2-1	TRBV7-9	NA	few	TGTGCCAGCAGCCCCTCGCTAAGTGAGCAGTTCTTC	CASSPSLSEQFF
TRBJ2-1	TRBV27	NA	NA	TGTGCCAGCAGGGAACCGGGGAGTGTGGATGAGCAGTTCTTC	CASREPGSVDEQFF
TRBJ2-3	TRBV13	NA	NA	TGTGCCAGCAAAGTCGCGCGAGCCACAGATACGCAGTATTTT	CASKVARATDTQYF
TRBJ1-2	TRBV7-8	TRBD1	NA	TGTGCCAGCAGCCGACAGGGTGGGGGGGTAAACTATGGCTACACCTTC	CASSRQGGGVNYGYTF
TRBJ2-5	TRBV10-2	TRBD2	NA	TGCGCCAGCGGGAGGGAGTCAGCTTGGGCCCAGTACTTC	CASGRESAWAQYF
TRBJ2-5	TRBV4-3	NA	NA	TGCGCCAGCAGCCAAGATGGACCCACCGGGAAACCGTACCAAGAGACCCAGTACTTC	CASSQDGPTGKPYQETQYF
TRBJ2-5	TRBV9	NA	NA	TGTGCCAGCAGCGTAGAAAAGGGTCCGACCCAGTACTTC	CASSVEKGPTQYF
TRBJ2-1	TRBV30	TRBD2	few	TGTGCCTGGAGTGTACTAGCGGGAGGTTACAATGAGCAGTTCTTC	CAWSVLAGGYNEQFF
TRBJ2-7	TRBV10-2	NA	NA	TGCGCCAGCAGTGAGACCCACGAGCAGTACTTC	CASSETHEQYF
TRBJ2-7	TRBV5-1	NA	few	TGCGCCAGCCGGGACGGAACCTACGAGCAGTACTTC	CASRDGTYEQYF
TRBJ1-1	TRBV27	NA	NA	TGTGCCAGCATCGAAGTGGGTTACCCTAGGAGGAACACTGAAGCTTTCTTT	CASIEVGYPRRNTEAFF
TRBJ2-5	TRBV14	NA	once	TGTGCCAGCAGCCCGGCGGGAGAGACCCAGTACTTC	CASSPAGETQYF
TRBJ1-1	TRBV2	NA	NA	TGTGCCAGTAACTCACAGGTCACGTTCACTGAAGCTTTCTTT	CASNSQVTFTEAFF
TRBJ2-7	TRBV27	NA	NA	TGTGCCAGCAGTTTATATGGCTCCTACGAGCAGTACTTC	CASSLYGSYEQYF
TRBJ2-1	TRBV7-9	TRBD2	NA	TGTGCCAGCACAGCGGGAGGGATTGAGCAGTTCTTC	CASTAGGIEQFF
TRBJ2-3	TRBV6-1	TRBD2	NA	TGTGCCAGCCCGGGGGGGGGCGGGAGACATTATACGCAGTATTTT	CASPGGGGRHYTQYF
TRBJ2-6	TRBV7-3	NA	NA	TGTGCCAGCAGCTTAAGTGAGTCTAACTCTGGGGCCAACGTCCTGACTTTC	CASSLSESNSGANVLTF
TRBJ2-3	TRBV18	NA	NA	TGTGCCAGCTCACCACAGTGGCCAAAAAGAACAGATACGCAGTATTTT	CASSPQWPKRTDTQYF
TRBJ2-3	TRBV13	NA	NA	TGTGCCAGCAGCGAGGACAGCCGGGGAGATACGCAGTATTTT	CASSEDSRGDTQYF
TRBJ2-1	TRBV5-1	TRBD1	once	TGCGCCAGCAGCTTGGGGGGACAGGGGGTCAATGAGCAGTTCTTC	CASSLGGQGVNEQFF
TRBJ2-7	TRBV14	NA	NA	TGTGCCAGCAGTACAGGGAGCCACGAGCAGTACTTC	CASSTGSHEQYF
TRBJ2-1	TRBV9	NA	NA	TGTGCCAGTGGGAGCAGGGTTTATGAGCAGTTCTTC	CASGSRVYEQFF
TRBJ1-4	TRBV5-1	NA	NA	TGCGCCAGCAGCTCCTGGAGCTTTAATGAAAAACTGTTTTTT	CASSSWSFNEKLFF
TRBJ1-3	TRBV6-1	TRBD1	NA	TGTGCCAGCACGGACAGGGACCCCATATATTTT	CASTDRDPIYF
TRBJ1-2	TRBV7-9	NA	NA	TGTGCCAGCAGCTTAGGACGGATAGGCTATGGCTACACCTTC	CASSLGRIGYGYTF
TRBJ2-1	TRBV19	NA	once	TGTGCCAGTAGAAGGGGAGCCTACAATGAGCAGTTCTTC	CASRRGAYNEQFF
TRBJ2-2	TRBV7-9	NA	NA	TGTGCCAGCAGCCGAGCCCCAGGTGGGAACACCGGGGAGCTGTTTTTT	CASSRAPGGNTGELFF
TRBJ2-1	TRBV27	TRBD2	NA	TGTGCCAGCAGTTTGGTGACTAGCAACAATGAGCAGTTCTTC	CASSLVTSNNEQFF